This TCR beta chain appears in the sequencing data of a study of human T cells and chemical hapten exposure. About the study: Patch tests applied 0.01% DPC to the upper back, read at 6 days.

The CDR3 is 12 residues long. Germline CDR1 KGHSH, CDR2 LQKENI. J was trimmed by 6 bases and V by 10 bases; bases with no gene match: 7. This clonotype showed up many times. Stated time point: pre-sensitization, week 0. Noted treatment: therapeutic diphenylcyclopropenone sensitization with weekly scalp DPC. Blood was drawn before each patch test was applied. Suited to DPC and affected by alopecia, the donors ranged from 18 to 70 years old. The library labeled individual cDNA molecules by adding unique molecular identifiers to them. Using its own MiXCR run on the RACE reads, TCRdb lists one record per CDR3 protein. Of roughly 100,000 distinct CDR3 sequences listed, under 14% are singletons.

V and J are TRBV18 and TRBJ1-2, with TRBD1 matching 8 bases. This receptor was identified in a woman between 55 and 75 years old with alopecia areata. Some clones in this sample may be carry-over from other donors' samples. The sample here was whole blood, taken in connection with sensitization to the hapten diphenylcyclopropenone (DPC). The CDR3 here is CATIGQGDGYTF. Here the CDR3 DNA reads TGTGCCACCATAGGACAGGGAGATGGCTACACCTTC.